Sequencing of this T cell receptor beta chain was carried out in a study of blood T cell repertoires in COVID-19. Across the whole study: Samples taken during acute and convalescent COVID-19 were collected in the United States, Italy and Spain.

The assay was immunoSEQ multiplex PCR, and TCRdb's table has in-frame clones only and misses some. This sample yields around 260,000 clones, of which 70% to 90% are seen a single time; less than 6% belongs to the top ten. This clone was recorded once. This receptor was identified in a man aged 60 to 75 who had recovered from COVID-19. What was sequenced was peripheral blood.

This CDR3 reads CASSFAVSYEQYF. CDR3 bases: TGTGCCAGCAGCTTTGCGGTATCCTACGAGCAGTACTTC. The chain carries TRBV11-1 and TRBJ2-7; D is unresolved. The CDR3 extends over 13 amino acids. The V end lost 3 bases, the J end lost 1 base, and 7 bases lay between the germline ends. Looked up from germline, CDR1 is SGHAT and CDR2 is FQDESV (reference sequence).